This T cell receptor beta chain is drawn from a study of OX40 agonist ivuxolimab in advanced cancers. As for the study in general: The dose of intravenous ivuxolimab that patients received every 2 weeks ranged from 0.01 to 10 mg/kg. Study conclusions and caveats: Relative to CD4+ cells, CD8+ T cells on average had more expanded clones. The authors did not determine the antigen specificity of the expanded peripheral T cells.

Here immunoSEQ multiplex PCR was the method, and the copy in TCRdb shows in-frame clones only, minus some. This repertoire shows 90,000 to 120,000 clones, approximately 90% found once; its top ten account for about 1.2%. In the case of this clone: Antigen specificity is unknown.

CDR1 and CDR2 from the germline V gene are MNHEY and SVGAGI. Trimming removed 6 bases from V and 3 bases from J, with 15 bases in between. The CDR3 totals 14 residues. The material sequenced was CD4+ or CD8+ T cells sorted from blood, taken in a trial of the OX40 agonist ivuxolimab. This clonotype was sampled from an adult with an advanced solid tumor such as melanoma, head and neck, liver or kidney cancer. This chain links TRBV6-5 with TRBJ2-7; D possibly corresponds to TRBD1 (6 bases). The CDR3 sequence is CASRLTRGYYEQYF. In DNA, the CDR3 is TGTGCCAGCAGACTAACTAGGGGGTACTACGAGCAGTACTTC.